The source of this TCR beta chain is a study of beta chain features in type 1 diabetes. Expressed TCRB transcripts were sequenced after all isolated RNA was converted to cDNA. TCRdb's table, derived via immunoSEQ multiplex PCR, lists solely in-frame clones and lacks some. There are 150,000 to 200,000 clones in the sample; around 9% occur only once, and around 0.64% lies in the top ten. Study-wide findings and caveats: Compared with healthy donors, patients appeared to share more similar naive, central memory and regulatory TCRB repertoires. In every one of the four CD4+ subsets, TCRB CDR3s were moderately but significantly shorter in Type 1 diabetes patients. For type 1 diabetes patients, VDJ junctions showed fewer insertions and more deletions. Possibly, sequencing cDNA over-represented cells that had high TCR expression levels.

This CDR3 is built from 14 residues. Germline loops: CDR1 SEHNR, CDR2 FQNEAQ (reference sequence). Unmatched junction bases numbered 6, after V lost 2 bases and J lost 6 bases. About this clone: What it recognizes is unknown.

The sequence was obtained from a woman aged 25 to 39 with type 1 diabetes. The chain joins TRBV7-9 to TRBJ1-2; TRBD1 agrees at 7 bases. The sequenced sample consisted of central memory CD4+ T cells from blood. The DNA of the CDR3 is TGTGCCAGCAGCTTAAACAGGGGTGAAAATGGCTACACCTTC. This translates into CASSLNRGENGYTF. Complete variable domain (other parts from reference TRBV7-9 and TRBJ1-2): DTGVSQNPRHKITKRGQNVTFRCDPISEHNRLYWYRQTLGQGPEFLTYFQNEAQLEKSRLLSDRFSAERPKGSFSTLEIQRTEQGDSAMYLCASSLNRGENGYTFGSGTRLTVV.